Listed here is a single T cell receptor beta chain. Antigen: not known. TCRdb re-analysed the 5' RACE reads in MiXCR, keeping a single row per CDR3 protein. Of 250,000 or so distinct CDR3 sequences listed, approximately 7% are singletons. This sample was included in a study of identical twins. General study findings and limits: The study found weaker excess twin sharing in beta out-of-frame sequences. Monozygotic twins shared more out-of-frame TCR alpha than recombination models predicted.

These data were likewise used in another study, on yellow fever vaccine responses in identical twins.

The origin of this receptor is a woman between 18 and 29 years old in good health. Sequenced: memory (CD45RO+) T cells sorted from blood.

CDR3 residues: CAISADGYGYTF. In nucleotides, the CDR3 is TGTGCCATCAGTGCCGATGGCTATGGCTACACCTTC. The chain joins TRBV10-3 to TRBJ1-2; D is ambiguous. Trimming took off 4 bases at V and 4 bases at J, with 7 bases between the two ends. Germline CDR1 reads ENHRY; CDR2 reads SYGVKD. The CDR3 sequence is 12 residues long.